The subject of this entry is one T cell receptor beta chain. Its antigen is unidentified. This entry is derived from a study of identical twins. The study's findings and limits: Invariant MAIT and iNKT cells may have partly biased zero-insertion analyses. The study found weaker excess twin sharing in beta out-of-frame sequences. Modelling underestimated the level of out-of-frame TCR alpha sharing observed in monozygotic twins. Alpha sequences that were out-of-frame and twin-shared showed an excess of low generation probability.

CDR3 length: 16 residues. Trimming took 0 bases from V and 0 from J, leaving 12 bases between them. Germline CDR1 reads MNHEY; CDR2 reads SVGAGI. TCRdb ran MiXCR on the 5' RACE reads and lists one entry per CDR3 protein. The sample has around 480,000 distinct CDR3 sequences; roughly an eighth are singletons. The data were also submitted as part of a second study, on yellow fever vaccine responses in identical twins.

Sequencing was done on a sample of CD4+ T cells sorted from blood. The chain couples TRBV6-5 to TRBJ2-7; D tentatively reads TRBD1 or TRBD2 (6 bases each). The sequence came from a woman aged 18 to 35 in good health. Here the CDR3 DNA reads TGTGCCAGCAGTTACTCGGGGGGCACAAGCTCCTACGAGCAGTACTTC. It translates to CASSYSGGTSSYEQYF.